This T cell receptor (beta chain) was sequenced during a study of T cell responses to AZD1222 COVID-19 vaccine. General study points: The study found vaccine-associated CD4 TCRs spanning spike, dominant at 160-218 and 743-854. Repertoires in all cases were sampled only once the peak T cell response had passed.

Assay used: immunoSEQ multiplex PCR; TCRdb lists only in-frame clones, some missing. The data contain 70,000 to 80,000 clones, less than 85% of them singletons. For this clone: What it binds is unknown.

The CDR3 is 14 amino acids. V gave up 5 bases and J gave up 1 base, with 12 bases separating them. Germline CDR1 reads SGDLS; CDR2 reads YYNGEE. The TCR comes from an adult who received the AZD1222 COVID-19 vaccine. V gene TRBV9 combines with J gene TRBJ1-1; weak D call: TRBD1 (6 bases). Specimen: peripheral blood, collected 28 days after the second AZD1222 dose. The CDR3 nucleotides read TGTGCCAGCAGTCAAAAGGACAGGAACACTGAAGCTTTCTTT. It translates to CASSQKDRNTEAFF.